Shown below are 22 T cell receptor beta chains from a single sample sequenced in a study of cytomegalovirus exposure and HLA in healthy donors. Here immunoSEQ multiplex PCR was the method, and the copy in TCRdb shows in-frame clones only, minus some. The sample contains tens of thousands of clones, 94% of which appear only once. Specimen: PBMCs. The receptor source for this set is a man between 18 and 35 years old in good health and CMV-seropositive.

The rearrangement links TRBV30 to TRBJ1-2, with 7 positions matching TRBD1. This CDR3 has 14 residues. The V and J ends lost 2 bases and 8 bases, in that order; junction bases with no gene match: 11. Germline-derived CDR1 and CDR2 are GTSNPN and SVGIG (reference sequence). The CDR3 protein is CAWSRDSLTGGYTF. DNA for the CDR3: TGTGCCTGGAGTCGGGACAGCCTGACGGGCGGCTACACCTTC. Supplemented by reference TRBV30 and TRBJ1-2, the full variable domain reads SQTIHQWPATLVQPVGSPLSLECTVEGTSNPNLYWYRQAAGRGLQLLFYSVGIGQISSEVPQNLSASRPQDRQFILSSKKLLLSDSGFYLCAWSRDSLTGGYTFGSGTRLTVV.

The CDR3 is CASSSGEPQHF. The CDR3 DNA reads TGTGCCAGCAGCTCCGGTGAGCCCCAGCATTTT. The rearrangement links TRBV28 to TRBJ1-5; D uncertain. Germline V lookup: CDR1 MDHEN, CDR2 SYDVKM. V was cut by 6 bases and J by 8 bases, with 8 bases left in between. The CDR3 runs 11 residues.

The chain uses TRBV10-3 and TRBJ2-2; D perhaps matches TRBD2 (5 bases). The V end lost 0 bases, the J end lost 0 bases, and 8 bases lay between the germline ends. The CDR3 loop spans 16 amino acids. The germline V gene has CDR1 ENHRY and CDR2 SYGVKD. The chain's CDR3 is CAISESERTNTGELFF. The CDR3 nucleotides read TGTGCCATCAGTGAGTCGGAGCGGACGAACACCGGGGAGCTGTTTTTT.

This sequence joins TRBV2 and TRBJ1-4, with a tentative D call TRBD1 (5 bases). The CDR3 is 13 amino acids. V dropped 10 bases and J dropped 1 base, with 10 bases sitting between them. CDR1 and CDR2 (germline): SNHLY, FYNNEI. This CDR3 is CATAGRTNEKLFF. Here the CDR3 DNA reads TGTGCCACCGCGGGGCGAACTAATGAAAAACTGTTTTTT.

The J gene is TRBJ2-5, the V gene TRBV11-3, with D unclear. Trimming cost V 5 bases and J 5 bases, with 12 bases left between them. The length of the CDR3 is 13 residues. The V gene's germline CDR1 is SGHNT and CDR2 YENEEA. CDR3 coding DNA: TGTGCCAGCAGCGCCACTATCGGGGAGACCCAGTACTTC. Protein sequence: CASSATIGETQYF. Full variable domain (missing parts from reference TRBV11-3 and TRBJ2-5): EAGVVQSPRYKIIEKKQPVAFWCNPISGHNTLYWYLQNLGQGPELLIRYENEEAVDDSQLPKDRFSAERLKGVDSTLKIQPAELGDSAVYLCASSATIGETQYFGPGTRLLVL.

This chain uses TRBV5-6 with TRBJ2-7; TRBD2 matches 15 bases. Germline CDR1 SGHDT, CDR2 YYEEEE. CDR3 length equals 18 residues. The V and J ends lost 3 bases and 1 base, in that order; junction bases with no gene match: 8. CDR3 sequence reads: CASSSLGLAGGRSYEQYF. The CDR3 coding sequence is TGTGCCAGCAGCTCGTTGGGACTAGCGGGGGGTCGATCCTACGAGCAGTACTTC.

The chain carries TRBV6-1 and TRBJ2-7; 9 bases agree with TRBD2. From germline, CDR1 is MNHNS and CDR2 SASEGT. The J segment lost 4 bases and the V segment lost 4 bases, leaving 11 bases of the junction unmatched. This CDR3 comprises 16 residues. DNA of the CDR3: TGTGCCAGCAGTGTGCAGGGTAGCGGGAGAGGGTACGAGCAGTACTTC. Amino acid sequence: CASSVQGSGRGYEQYF.

In nucleotides, the CDR3 is TGTGCCAGCAGGGGACAGGGGGGAACCTCCTACGAGCAGTACTTC. Its translation is CASRGQGGTSYEQYF. V gene TRBV7-9 combines with J gene TRBJ2-7; 11 bases are shared with TRBD1. This CDR3 has 15 residues. Germline lookup yields CDR1 SEHNR and CDR2 FQNEAQ (reference sequence). J was trimmed by 0 bases and V by 6 bases; bases with no gene match: 4. Full variable domain (rest looked up from reference TRBV7-9 and TRBJ2-7): DTGVSQNPRHKITKRGQNVTFRCDPISEHNRLYWYRQTLGQGPEFLTYFQNEAQLEKSRLLSDRFSAERPKGSFSTLEIQRTEQGDSAMYLCASRGQGGTSYEQYFGPGTRLTVT.

This chain joins TRBV4-1 and TRBJ2-2; TRBD1 aligns across 8 bases. The CDR3 contains 15 residues. J gave up 2 bases and V 7 bases, and 6 bases lay outside the gene matches. Germline CDR1 MGHRA, CDR2 YSYEKL. CDR3: CASKRTGTNTGELFF. In DNA, the CDR3 is TGCGCCAGCAAAAGGACAGGGACCAACACCGGGGAGCTGTTTTTT.

The CDR3 loop is CASGFPTSGGVNEQFF. For the CDR3, the DNA is TGTGCCAGCGGGTTTCCGACTAGCGGGGGAGTCAATGAGCAGTTCTTC. J is TRBJ2-1 and V is TRBV10-3; the match to TRBD2 covers 12 bases. The V and J ends lost 10 bases and 6 bases, in that order; junction bases with no gene match: 13. In germline, CDR1 is ENHRY, CDR2 SYGVKD. This CDR3 is built from 16 residues.

This clone was detected only a few times. This chain connects TRBV13 to TRBJ1-6, with D possibly matching TRBD1 (5 bases). Trimming removed 3 bases at V and 10 bases at J, with 7 bases between. Germline assignment: CDR1 PRHDT and CDR2 FYEKMQ (reference sequence). CDR3 size: 12 residues. The CDR3 region is CASSFKGSPLHF. In DNA form, the CDR3 reads TGTGCCAGCAGCTTCAAGGGGTCACCCCTCCACTTT.

The CDR3 DNA reads TGTGCCAGCAGTTTGGCACTAGCGGTTATTCGTGAGCAGTTCTTC. Translating gives CASSLALAVIREQFF. V gene TRBV28 combines with J gene TRBJ2-1; 8 bases align to TRBD2. The CDR3 covers 15 residues. The V segment lost 3 bases and the J segment 9 bases; nucleotides outside the gene matches: 10. Germline-derived CDR1 and CDR2 are MDHEN and SYDVKM. The full variable domain, in which reference TRBV28 and TRBJ2-1 provide the parts outside the CDR3, is DVKVTQSSRYLVKRTGEKVFLECVQDMDHENMFWYRQDPGLGLRLIYFSYDVKMKEKGDIPEGYSVSREKKERFSLILESASTNQTSMYLCASSLALAVIREQFFGPGTRLTVL.

This clone was recorded only once. The V gene is TRBV2, the J gene TRBJ2-7; the match to TRBD1 covers 8 bases. The CDR3 covers 14 residues. CDR1 and CDR2 from the germline V gene are SNHLY and FYNNEI. J was trimmed by 5 bases and V by 5 bases; bases with no gene match: 8. The CDR3 region has the DNA TGTGCCAGCAGTTACAGGGGGGTAGGTGACGAGCAGTACTTC. Protein: CASSYRGVGDEQYF.

V usage is TRBV15 and J usage is TRBJ2-7, with 10 nucleotides matching TRBD2. CDR3 length equals 14 residues. Germline V gene data show CDR1 as LNHNV and CDR2 as YYDKDF (reference sequence). V gave up 8 bases and J gave up 6 bases; unmatched junction bases: 10. CDR3 nucleotide sequence: TGTGCCACCGGTCTGAGGCTAGCGGGAGCCGAGCAGTACTTC. Amino acids: CATGLRLAGAEQYF.

The chain combines TRBV5-4 with TRBJ2-1; the match to TRBD1 covers 12 bases. Germline values: CDR1 SGHNT, CDR2 YYREEE (reference sequence). Trimming took 4 bases from V and 7 from J; bases not matched to a gene: 6. The CDR3 has 15 amino acids. CDR3 in amino acids: CASSVRDRGLNEQFF. The CDR3 nucleotides are TGTGCCAGCAGCGTCCGGGACAGGGGGCTTAATGAGCAGTTCTTC. Looking up the rest from reference TRBV5-4 and TRBJ2-1 gives the full variable domain: ETGVTQSPTHLIKTRGQQVTLRCSSQSGHNTVSWYQQALGQGPQFIFQYYREEENGRGNFPPRFSGLQFPNYSSELNVNALELDDSALYLCASSVRDRGLNEQFFGPGTRLTVL.

The V and J genes are TRBV28 and TRBJ2-5; D uncertain. The CDR3 has 15 amino acids. Trimming stripped 2 bases from V and 4 bases from J, with 14 bases between. Germline CDR1 reads MDHEN; CDR2 reads SYDVKM. CDR3 nucleotide sequence: TGTGCCAGCAGTTTAGAGGCTCCCGGTGGAGAGACCCAGTACTTC. Translating it yields CASSLEAPGGETQYF.

The chain links TRBV5-1 to TRBJ2-5; D call uncertain. Trimming stripped 1 base from V and 2 bases from J, with 9 bases between. The CDR3 is 14 residues long. Germline values: CDR1 SGHRS, CDR2 YFSETQ. The CDR3 bases are TGCGCCAGCAGCTTGTCGGCGGTACAAGAGACCCAGTACTTC. Protein product: CASSLSAVQETQYF.

This chain links TRBV5-4 with TRBJ1-1; TRBD1 matches at 12 bases. Germline V gene sequence: CDR1 SGHNT, CDR2 YYREEE (reference sequence). This CDR3 region has 15 residues. V was clipped by 2 bases and J by 10 bases; unmatched bases: 9. CDR3 nucleotide sequence: TGTGCCAGCAGCTTTGCGGGACAGGGGGCGCGAGGAGCTTTCTTT. Amino acid sequence: CASSFAGQGARGAFF.

This chain joins TRBV11-1 and TRBJ1-1; D uncertain. The CDR3 is 14 amino acids. V dropped 1 base and J dropped 7 bases, with 13 bases sitting between them. From germline, CDR1 is SGHAT and CDR2 FQDESV (reference sequence). The CDR3 DNA reads TGTGCCAGCAGCTTAGAACCGGGGTCACATGAAGCTTTCTTT. Translating gives CASSLEPGSHEAFF.

This chain links TRBV2 with TRBJ1-4; D is uncertain. Per germline, CDR1 SNHLY and CDR2 FYNNEI. The CDR3 is 14 residues long. V gave up 7 bases and J gave up 6 bases, with 15 bases separating them. CDR3 nucleotide sequence: TGTGCCAGCAAAATGAGGGCAGATTATGAAAAACTGTTTTTT. Translated, it gives CASKMRADYEKLFF.

The sample holds one count of this clone. The chain couples TRBV28 to TRBJ2-1, with a possible D match to TRBD2 (5 bases). V gave up 0 bases and J gave up 6 bases, with 6 bases separating them. The CDR3 spans 13 residues. Germline V CDR1 and CDR2: MDHEN, SYDVKM. For the CDR3, the DNA is TGTGCCAGCAGTTTATGGGCGGGCAATGAGCAGTTCTTC. It encodes CASSLWAGNEQFF.

The chain combines TRBV10-1 with TRBJ2-4; 10 bases are a match to TRBD2. With V trimmed by 4 bases and J by 9 bases, 9 bases remained unmatched. CDR1 is WNHNN and CDR2 is SYGVQD in the germline V gene (reference sequence). The CDR3 is 15 residues long. The CDR3 protein is CASSARAGGPGIQYF. The CDR3, as DNA: TGCGCCAGCAGTGCCCGAGCGGGAGGGCCGGGCATTCAGTACTTC.